This T cell receptor beta chain was obtained from a study of blood T cell repertoires in COVID-19. This CDR3 is built from 14 residues. V dropped 3 bases and J dropped 7 bases, with 13 bases sitting between them. CDR1 and CDR2 from the germline V gene are LNHDA and SQIVND (reference sequence). The repertoire was sequenced with immunoSEQ multiplex PCR; TCRdb's copy has only in-frame clones and lacks some. The table lists around 160,000 clones, approximately 80% of them singletons. The chain recombines TRBV19 with TRBJ1-5; tentatively, D is TRBD1 (6 bases). The sample was PBMCs or T cells enriched from blood (not recorded which). This TCR was sampled from a man between 50 and 59 years old who had recovered from COVID-19. CDR3 residues: CASSMNRAGQPQHF. For the CDR3, the DNA is TGTGCCAGTAGTATGAACAGGGCCGGCCAGCCCCAGCATTTT.